Below are 13 T cell receptor beta chains sequenced from a single sample in a study of shared clonotypes between healthy human individuals. Profiled with immunoSEQ multiplex PCR; TCRdb holds only in-frame clones, not every one. The sample lists 2,500,000 or so clones; approximately 93% were seen once. What was sequenced was naive CD4+ T cells from PBMCs. Described subset: CD45RA+ positively selected. These TCRs come from a man aged 18 to 30 in good health. Some clones in this sample may be carry-over from other donors' samples.

This chain joins TRBV2 and TRBJ1-5; D is ambiguous. The CDR3 extends over 17 amino acids. The germline CDR1 and CDR2 sequences are SNHLY and FYNNEI. V gave up 5 bases and J gave up 0 bases, with 17 bases separating them. This chain's CDR3 is CASSFDGKWASNQPQHF. The CDR3 nucleotides are TGTGCCAGCAGTTTCGACGGGAAATGGGCTAGCAATCAGCCCCAGCATTTT.

The rearrangement links TRBV5-4 to TRBJ2-1; maybe TRBD2 (5 bases). The CDR3 is 15 amino acids. Trimming removed 0 bases at V and 1 base at J, with 8 bases between. The germline CDR1 and CDR2 sequences are SGHNT and YYREEE (reference sequence). CDR3 sequence reads: CASSLVGVSYNEQFF. CDR3 nucleotides: TGTGCCAGCAGCTTGGTGGGAGTATCCTACAATGAGCAGTTCTTC. The full variable domain, its missing parts supplied by reference TRBV5-4 and TRBJ2-1, is ETGVTQSPTHLIKTRGQQVTLRCSSQSGHNTVSWYQQALGQGPQFIFQYYREEENGRGNFPPRFSGLQFPNYSSELNVNALELDDSALYLCASSLVGVSYNEQFFGPGTRLTVL.

The chain couples TRBV7-2 to TRBJ2-4, with D maybe TRBD1 (6 bases). CDR3 length: 15 amino acids. V lost 2 bases and J 4 bases, leaving 12 bases between the germline ends. Germline CDR1 reads SGHTA; CDR2 reads FQGNSA. The CDR3 loop reads CASSLTGRLKNIQYF. CDR3 DNA sequence: TGTGCCAGCAGCTTAACAGGGCGCCTAAAAAACATTCAGTACTTC. The full variable domain, with the rest looked up from reference TRBV7-2 and TRBJ2-4, is GAGVSQSPSNKVTEKGKDVELRCDPISGHTALYWYRQSLGQGLEFLIYFQGNSAPDKSGLPSDRFSAERTGGSVSTLTIQRTQQEDSAVYLCASSLTGRLKNIQYFGAGTRLSVL.

This chain links TRBV9 with TRBJ2-2; D remains unclear. With 0 bases removed from V and 3 bases from J, the gap between germline ends came to 12 bases. Germline V lookup: CDR1 SGDLS, CDR2 YYNGEE. The CDR3 loop spans 16 amino acids. This chain's CDR3 is CASSVGASSYTGELFF. In nucleotides, the CDR3 is TGTGCCAGCAGCGTAGGTGCTAGTTCGTACACCGGGGAGCTGTTTTTT.

The chain recombines TRBV5-1 with TRBJ1-4; D gene uncertain. Germline assignment: CDR1 SGHRS and CDR2 YFSETQ. There are 15 residues in the CDR3. Trimming pared 4 bases from V and 0 bases from J, leaving 10 bases between. CDR3 amino acids: CASSLSTSTNEKLFF. As DNA, the CDR3 is TGCGCCAGCAGCCTATCCACCTCAACTAATGAAAAACTGTTTTTT. Complete variable domain (other parts from reference TRBV5-1 and TRBJ1-4): KAGVTQTPRYLIKTRGQQVTLSCSPISGHRSVSWYQQTPGQGLQFLFEYFSETQRNKGNFPGRFSGRQFSNSRSEMNVSTLELGDSALYLCASSLSTSTNEKLFFGSGTQLSVL.

The count of this clone is one. The chain uses TRBV18 and TRBJ2-3, with 7 bases that match TRBD2. The V segment lost 4 bases and the J segment 1 base; nucleotides outside the gene matches: 8. CDR1 is KGHSH, CDR2 LQKENI, per germline. This CDR3 spans 16 amino acids. The CDR3 nucleotides are TGTGCCAGCTCACTACTAGCGATTCTTGGCACAGATACGCAGTATTTT. Translated, it gives CASSLLAILGTDTQYF.

V usage is TRBV4-2 and J usage is TRBJ2-7, with 10 bases that match TRBD2. The CDR3 spans 16 residues. The trim removed 1 base at V and 7 bases at J, leaving 10 bases unmatched. Per germline, CDR1 LGHNA and CDR2 YNFKEQ. The CDR3 coding sequence is TGTGCCAGCAGCCAAGCTGGTCTAGCGGGAGACGGTGAGCAGTACTTC. This translates into CASSQAGLAGDGEQYF.

The rearrangement joins TRBV29-1 to TRBJ2-3, with D perhaps TRBD2 (6 bases). The V and J ends lost 7 bases and 2 bases respectively, with 13 bases between them. The CDR3 runs 13 residues. Germline assignment: CDR1 SQVTM and CDR2 ANQGSEA. The CDR3 DNA reads as TGCAGCGGGGGGACTCGATTCACAGATACGCAGTATTTT. Amino acid sequence: CSGGTRFTDTQYF.

This clone was recorded once. The V call is TRBV2, the J call TRBJ2-3; 9 nucleotides match TRBD1. Germline loops: CDR1 SNHLY, CDR2 FYNNEI. CDR3 length equals 16 residues. Unmatched junction bases numbered 12, after V lost 7 bases and J lost 4 bases. The CDR3 DNA reads TGTGCCAGCAAAAAGTACCGGACAGGGGTGGCAGATACGCAGTATTTT. Residues: CASKKYRTGVADTQYF.

This clone was recorded only once. The rearrangement uses TRBV6-6 and TRBJ2-6; D is uncertain. This CDR3 region has 13 residues. Looked up from germline, CDR1 is MNHNY and CDR2 is SVGAGI (reference sequence). Trimming took 7 bases from V and 4 from J, leaving 8 bases between them. CDR3 nucleotide sequence: TGTGCCAGCACCACTGCCGGGGCCAACGTCCTGACTTTC. This sequence encodes CASTTAGANVLTF.

The chain combines TRBV5-4 with TRBJ2-7, with D unresolved. V gave up 0 bases and J gave up 2 bases, with 9 bases separating them. The germline gives CDR1 SGHNT, CDR2 YYREEE (reference sequence). This CDR3 has 14 amino acids. The CDR3 coding sequence is TGTGCCAGCAGCTTGGCGGCAAATACCTACGAGCAGTACTTC. Its translation is CASSLAANTYEQYF.

The J gene is TRBJ2-7, the V gene TRBV5-5; D is ambiguous. Deletions cut 2 bases from V and 2 bases from J, with 11 bases between. The germline V gene has CDR1 SGHKS and CDR2 YYEKEE (reference sequence). CDR3 length: 14 amino acids. The CDR3 loop reads CASSLPLAPYEQYF. For the CDR3, the DNA is TGTGCCAGCAGCTTACCACTTGCCCCCTACGAGCAGTACTTC.

This chain links TRBV27 with TRBJ2-5; possible D gene TRBD1, 6 bases. Germline CDR1 MNHEY, CDR2 SMNVEV (reference sequence). V lost 2 bases and J 1 base, leaving 23 bases between the germline ends. The length of the CDR3 is 19 residues. The CDR3, as DNA: TGTGCCAGCAGTTTAAAATTTCACCGTCCTGCAGGGGCCCAAGAGACCCAGTACTTC. Protein product: CASSLKFHRPAGAQETQYF.